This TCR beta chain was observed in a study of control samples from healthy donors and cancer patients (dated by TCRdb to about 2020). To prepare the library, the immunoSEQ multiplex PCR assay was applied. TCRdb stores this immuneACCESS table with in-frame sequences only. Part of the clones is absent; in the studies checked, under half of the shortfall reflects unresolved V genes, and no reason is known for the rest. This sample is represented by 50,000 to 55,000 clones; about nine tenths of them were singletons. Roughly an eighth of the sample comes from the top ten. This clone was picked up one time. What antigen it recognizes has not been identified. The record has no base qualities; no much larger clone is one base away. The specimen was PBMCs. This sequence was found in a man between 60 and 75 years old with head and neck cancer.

The bases are TGTGCCAGTAGTAAGCTAGCGGGGTCAGCACACAATGAGCAGTTCTTC. Its translation reads: CASSKLAGSAHNEQFF. Rearrangement joined TRBV19 to TRBJ2-1; the central 9 bases match TRBD2. The CDR3, from cysteine to phenylalanine, totals 16 residues. The retained sequence is limited to the CDR3, 48 bases, with the frame set at the first base. For this chain, trimming is 4 bases at the V end and 5 bases at the J end, and the number of junction bases without a gene match is 9. CDR1 LNHDA and CDR2 SQIVND are derived from the germline V gene (reference sequence). With the rest looked up from the reference TRBV19 and TRBJ2-1 genes rather than sequenced, the full variable domain is DGGITQSPKYLFRKEGQNVTLSCEQNLNHDAMYWYRQDPGQGLRLIYYSQIVNDFQKGDIAEGYSVSREKKESFPLTVTSAQKNPTAFYLCASSKLAGSAHNEQFFGPGTRLTVL.